This T cell receptor beta chain was recorded in a study of T cell responses to AZD1222 COVID-19 vaccine (dated by TCRdb to the early 2020s). Looking at the study overall: AZD1222 recipients with second doses at about 4 weeks or about 12 weeks were pooled, because spike-specific TCR depth and breadth did not differ between schedules. Trial participants were enrolled by age into 18-55, 56-69 and 70-plus year subgroups, with roughly 160, 29 and 62 TCR-sequenced participants respectively. A total of 233 trial participants underwent TCR sequencing, of whom nearly 210 received two doses of AZD1222 and some 26 received two doses of the MenACWY control vaccine.

Interpreted using the paper, the time point label stands for: baseline before first vaccination. Vaccinee samples came from UK trials COV001 and COV002, including a single-blind randomized controlled phase 2/3 trial of AZD1222 (ChAdOx1 nCoV-19) in healthy adults. For TCRbeta chain sequencing, PBMC samples from trial participants were taken at day 0 and at day 28 after the second dose. There are 13 amino acids in the CDR3, from cysteine to phenylalanine inclusive. Only CDR3 DNA is held: 39 bases, read in frame from base 1. CDR1 and CDR2 were assigned from the germline V gene as MNHEY and SVGAGI. V loses 6 bases, J loses 7 bases, and the germline ends lie 10 bases apart. The CDR3 regions of human TCRbeta chains were analyzed by immunosequencing. In the original analysis: TCRs in the repertoires were matched against a reference library of SARS-CoV-2-specific TCRs that had been generated with the MIRA antigen-specificity platform. Breadth meant the fraction of unique TCRs that were SARS-CoV-2-associated, whereas depth meant the fraction of total T cells that were SARS-CoV-2-associated. Using the MIRA data, every spike-specific TCR was mapped to the spike region that the TCR reacted to and assigned to either a CD4 or a CD8 class. Log10-transformed breadth and depth values were compared by one-way ANOVA with Sidak's multiple comparisons tests. TCRdb limited this immuneACCESS table to in-frame rearrangements with V and J called. A share of clones is missing; checked studies link under half to unresolved V genes, and the rest is unexplained. Clone size and the V and J calls come from that table; the DNA yielded D and trimming. Within this sample are some 110,000 clones, with about 94% of them counted one time only. Around 4.7% of the sample goes to the ten largest clones.

What the authors observed across the whole study: CD4 TCRs associated with the vaccine covered the entire spike protein, and the dominant responses were in regions 160-218 and 743-854. Participants were mostly white British, with more females than males. The authors suggested clonal diversity may have been underestimated. Only a handful of AZD1222 recipients were SARS-CoV-2 seropositive at baseline, limiting conclusions about previously exposed vaccinees. In the small 56-69-year group, the increase in depth fell short of significance, most likely because of low power. No day 14 peak-response samples were available, so repertoires were characterized only after the peak T cell response. After two AZD1222 doses, spike-specific TCR breadth and depth were significantly higher than at day 0 and than in MenACWY recipients. Reportedly, almost half of the unique spike-specific TCRs recognized epitopes lying outside the regions that are mutated in the B.1.351 and B.1.1.7 variants.

A remark on this clone: It has no known antigen specificity. One base away there is no much larger clone; base qualities are not given.

The rearranged segments are TRBV6-5 and TRBJ1-6; TRBD1 is perhaps the D gene, given 5 matching bases. The sample consisted of peripheral blood, taken on day 0 of AZD1222 vaccination. This clonotype originated in an adult in good health. Here is the DNA: TGTGCCAGCAGGTTAACAGGAAATTCACCCCTCCACTTT. Translated, this is CASRLTGNSPLHF.